This T cell receptor (beta chain) was captured in a study of cytomegalovirus exposure and HLA in healthy donors. The primer mix had 60 Vbeta and 13 Jbeta primers. Sequencing used immunoSEQ multiplex PCR; TCRdb keeps in-frame clones, though not all of them. The sample contains over 100,000 clones, more than 65% of which appear only once. The germline V gene has CDR1 WSHSY and CDR2 SAAADI. The CDR3 is made up of 14 amino acids. Trimming took 8 bases from V and 4 from J; bases not matched to a gene: 6. The rearrangement uses TRBV10-2 and TRBJ2-2; 8 nucleotides agree with TRBD1. This TCR was recovered from a woman in her late teens or twenties in good health and CMV-seropositive. The sample consisted of PBMCs. This CDR3 is CASGDRGPTGELFF. In DNA, the CDR3 is TGCGCCAGCGGCGACAGGGGACCCACCGGGGAGCTGTTTTTT.